These 23 T cell receptor beta chains were all obtained from the same sample, sequenced in a study of blood T cell repertoires in COVID-19 (dated by TCRdb to 2019 to 2021). Library generation was performed with the immunoSEQ multiplex PCR assay. Held by TCRdb, this immuneACCESS table contains in-frame sequences only and omits some clones. Under half of the omission traces to an unresolved V gene where checked; the cause of the rest is unknown. Here the sample has under 300,000 clones; 84% occur a single time. 1.5% of the sample rests with the top ten. The sequenced sample was peripheral blood. These receptors were collected from a middle-aged woman who had recovered from COVID-19.

This clone occurred once. CDR3 bases: TGTGCCAGCAGCCAAACATCCCAGCAGTTCTTC. Translating gives CASSQTSQQFF. The chain recombines TRBV3-1 (or the pseudogene TRBV3-2) with TRBJ2-1; D gene uncertain. Germline V CDR1 and CDR2: LGHDT, YNNKEL (reference sequence). The CDR3 sequence is 11 residues long. V lost 2 bases and J 11 bases, leaving 7 bases between the germline ends.

The chain employs TRBV5-8 and TRBJ2-7, with TRBD1 matching 9 bases. Germline assignment: CDR1 SGHTS and CDR2 YDEGEE. The ends lost 0 bases at V and 4 bases at J; junction bases unmatched: 5. This CDR3 comprises 15 residues. CDR3 in amino acids: CASSLVGTGRYEQYF. CDR3 DNA: TGTGCCAGCAGCTTGGTTGGGACAGGGAGGTACGAGCAGTACTTC. The full variable domain, in which reference TRBV5-8 and TRBJ2-7 provide the parts outside the CDR3, is EAGVTQSPTHLIKTRGQQATLRCSPISGHTSVYWYQQALGLGLQFLLWYDEGEERNRGNFPPRFSGRQFPNYSSELNVNALELEDSALYLCASSLVGTGRYEQYFGPGTRLTVT.

J is TRBJ1-2 and V is TRBV19, with D perhaps TRBD1 (5 bases). V lost 7 bases and J 4 bases, leaving 13 bases between the germline ends. The germline V gene encodes CDR1 LNHDA and CDR2 SQIVND (reference sequence). There are 13 residues in the CDR3. The CDR3 nucleotides are TGTGCCAGTACCCGGACACCTACCTATGGCTACACCTTC. This sequence encodes CASTRTPTYGYTF.

CDR3 bases: TGTGCCAGCAGTTCAAAGACAGGAAGCTCCTACAATGAGCAGTTCTTC. Translating it yields CASSSKTGSSYNEQFF. The chain recombines TRBV27 with TRBJ2-1; D may be TRBD1 (6 bases). Germline lookup yields CDR1 MNHEY and CDR2 SMNVEV (reference sequence). The CDR3 has 16 residues. V was shortened by 4 bases and J by 0 bases, with 13 bases between the two germline ends.

The V and J genes are TRBV20-1 and TRBJ1-2; D is possibly TRBD1 (5 bases). In germline, CDR1 is DFQATT, CDR2 SNEGSKA (reference sequence). Trimming took 6 bases from V and 6 from J, leaving 11 bases between them. The CDR3 runs 11 residues. The CDR3 region is CSARRGDGYTF. The CDR3 region has the DNA TGCAGTGCCCGTCGGGGGGATGGCTACACCTTC.

The chain employs TRBV21-1 and TRBJ2-7; the table's TRBD1 call for D was not verified on the DNA. TRBV21-1 is a pseudogene segment. The CDR3 contains 12 residues. The CDR3: CASSKGRGEQYF. The CDR3 DNA reads TGTGCCAGCAGCAAAGGCAGGGGCGAGCAGTACTTC.

The genes are TRBV28 and TRBJ2-4; possibly TRBD2 for D (6 bases). This CDR3 spans 17 amino acids. V was clipped by 4 bases and J by 0 bases, with 16 bases between them. Germline lookup yields CDR1 MDHEN and CDR2 SYDVKM. Written as DNA, the CDR3 is TGTGCCAGCAGTTCCCCCGGTATGGGGGGAGCCAAAAACATTCAGTACTTC. This encodes CASSSPGMGGAKNIQYF.

This clone is a singleton in its sample. The chain carries TRBV12-3 or TRBV12-4 and TRBJ1-2, with TRBD1 as a possible D gene (6 bases). The germline V and J ends were trimmed by 4 bases and 10 bases, with 16 bases remaining between them. The CDR3 is made up of 13 amino acids. The CDR3 loop reads CASSSPGTPIYTF. The CDR3 DNA follows: TGTGCCAGCAGTTCACCCGGGACACCCATCTACACCTTC.

The genes are TRBV7-3 and TRBJ2-1; 11 bases are shared with TRBD2. Germline V CDR1 and CDR2: SGHTA, FQGTGA. The V segment lost 5 bases and the J segment 8 bases; nucleotides outside the gene matches: 5. The CDR3 is 14 amino acids. The CDR3 sequence: CASSRGTSGDEQFF. The CDR3 DNA sequence: TGTGCCAGCAGCCGGGGGACTAGCGGCGATGAGCAGTTCTTC.

Notes on this clone: The same CDR3 also results from other DNA sequences found in this sample. The chain employs TRBV5-1 and TRBJ1-5, with D possibly matching TRBD1 (6 bases). CDR3 length: 15 residues. Per the germline V gene, CDR1 is SGHRS and CDR2 is YFSETQ. With 2 bases removed from V and 0 bases from J, the gap between germline ends came to 9 bases. DNA of the CDR3: TGCGCCAGCAGCTTCTCAGGGGATAGCAATCAGCCCCAGCATTTT. As protein: CASSFSGDSNQPQHF.

This chain uses TRBV21-1 with TRBJ2-5; whether TRBD1, the table's D call, matches the DNA was not checked. TRBV21-1 is shown as a pseudogene. The CDR3 contains 20 residues. CDR3 sequence: CASSPRIGGAATLVRETQYF. The DNA for the CDR3 is TGTGCCAGCAGCCCACGTATCGGTGGGGCCGCAACCTTGGTTCGGGAGACCCAGTACTTC.

This chain joins TRBV3-1 (or the pseudogene TRBV3-2) and TRBJ2-1, with 9 bases that match TRBD1. This CDR3 is built from 15 residues. CDR1 LGHDT and CDR2 YNNKEL come from the germline V gene (reference sequence). The ends lost 4 bases at V and 4 bases at J; junction bases unmatched: 5. The CDR3: CASSPNRGPYNEQFF. The CDR3 DNA reads TGTGCCAGCAGCCCTAACAGGGGGCCGTACAATGAGCAGTTCTTC.

The chain couples TRBV28 to TRBJ1-1, with D possibly matching TRBD1 (6 bases). V was shortened by 6 bases and J by 4 bases, with 18 bases between the two germline ends. CDR3 length: 15 residues. Germline V gene lookup returns CDR1 MDHEN and CDR2 SYDVKM. CDR3 residues: CASSPLSGESTEAFF. CDR3 nucleotides: TGTGCCAGCAGCCCTCTCTCAGGGGAGAGCACTGAAGCTTTCTTT.

The chain has TRBV12-3 or TRBV12-4 and TRBJ1-1; no clear D. V lost 5 bases and J lost 0, with 7 bases in between. This CDR3 has 13 residues. CDR3 in DNA: TGTGCCAGCAGTCTTAGTATGAACACTGAAGCTTTCTTT. Its protein is CASSLSMNTEAFF.

This chain connects TRBV30 to TRBJ1-5; 7 bases are a match to TRBD1. The CDR3 is 13 amino acids. V shed 5 bases and J 3 bases; nucleotides not matched to a gene: 4. Germline-derived CDR1 and CDR2 are GTSNPN and SVGIG (reference sequence). CDR3 bases: TGTGCCTGGGCAGGGGGACTCAATCAGCCCCAGCATTTT. Amino acid sequence: CAWAGGLNQPQHF. Full variable domain (outside the CDR3, taken from reference TRBV30 and TRBJ1-5): SQTIHQWPATLVQPVGSPLSLECTVEGTSNPNLYWYRQAAGRGLQLLFYSVGIGQISSEVPQNLSASRPQDRQFILSSKKLLLSDSGFYLCAWAGGLNQPQHFGDGTRLSIL.

The J gene is TRBJ1-1, the V gene TRBV10-3; 10 bases agree with TRBD1. Trimming took 7 bases from V and 3 from J; bases not matched to a gene: 2. Germline V gene data show CDR1 as ENHRY and CDR2 as SYGVKD. The CDR3 spans 13 residues. The CDR3 spells CAITGQGDTEAFF. CDR3 DNA sequence: TGTGCCATCACCGGACAGGGGGACACTGAAGCTTTCTTT.

The rearrangement links TRBV29-1 to TRBJ2-5; D not certain. The germline gives CDR1 SQVTM, CDR2 ANQGSEA. This CDR3 contains 13 residues. DNA for the CDR3: TGCAGTTCCGACCACTGGGCCCAAGAGACCCAGTACTTC. It translates to CSSDHWAQETQYF.

The CDR3 loop is CASSGQAGGLGELFF. CDR3 coding DNA: TGTGCCAGCAGTGGGCAGGCCGGTGGGCTCGGGGAGCTGTTTTTT. The chain joins TRBV2 to TRBJ2-2; D not certain. V dropped 4 bases and J dropped 7 bases, with 16 bases sitting between them. The CDR3 runs 15 residues. CDR1 SNHLY and CDR2 FYNNEI come from the germline V gene.

The chain couples TRBV7-3 to TRBJ1-6; the match to TRBD1 covers 8 bases. The CDR3 contains 15 residues. The V and J ends lost 5 bases and 5 bases, in that order; junction bases with no gene match: 5. Germline V lookup: CDR1 SGHTA, CDR2 FQGTGA. DNA for the CDR3: TGTGCCAGCAGCGAGACAGGGGCGGATAATTCACCCCTCCACTTT. This encodes CASSETGADNSPLHF.

V is TRBV11-3 and J is TRBJ2-7; D is unclear. From germline, CDR1 is SGHNT and CDR2 YENEEA. The CDR3 is 14 residues long. V was shortened by 1 base and J by 0 bases, with 7 bases between the two germline ends. The CDR3 DNA reads as TGTGCCAGCAGCTTAGTACACCTCTCCTACGAGCAGTACTTC. Its translation is CASSLVHLSYEQYF.

This clone has only one observation. The chain has TRBV13 and TRBJ2-3, with 8 bases fitting TRBD1. Germline V lookup: CDR1 PRHDT, CDR2 FYEKMQ (reference sequence). This CDR3 spans 15 amino acids. The V and J ends lost 5 bases and 2 bases, in that order; junction bases with no gene match: 6. This chain's CDR3 is CASSPRQGLTDTQYF. DNA of the CDR3: TGTGCCAGCAGCCCTAGACAGGGGCTCACAGATACGCAGTATTTT. The full variable domain, rest sourced from reference TRBV13 and TRBJ2-3, is AAGVIQSPRHLIKEKRETATLKCYPIPRHDTVYWYQQGPGQDPQFLISFYEKMQSDKGSIPDRFSAQQFSDYHSELNMSSLELGDSALYFCASSPRQGLTDTQYFGPGTRLTVL.

The chain joins TRBV4-1 to TRBJ1-2, with D hard to call. From germline, CDR1 is MGHRA and CDR2 YSYEKL. CDR3 size: 17 residues. The V gene lost 1 base and the J gene lost 0 bases, with 15 bases spanning the gap. The CDR3 sequence is CASSQVISARTNYGYTF. In DNA form, the CDR3 reads TGCGCCAGCAGCCAAGTAATCTCGGCGCGGACTAACTATGGCTACACCTTC.

The chain employs TRBV6-6 and TRBJ2-6; D is uncertain. Looked up from germline, CDR1 is MNHNY and CDR2 is SVGAGI (reference sequence). Trimming pared 5 bases from V and 4 bases from J, leaving 9 bases between. CDR3 length equals 14 residues. CDR3 protein: CASSQLSGANVLTF. In nucleotides, the CDR3 is TGTGCCAGCAGTCAACTATCGGGGGCCAACGTCCTGACTTTC.